A selection of T cell receptor beta chains follows, all from one sample in a study of OX40 agonist ivuxolimab in advanced cancers. The assay was immunoSEQ multiplex PCR, and TCRdb's table has in-frame clones only and misses some. The table records roughly 34,000 clones, 89% of them present only once. The sample consisted of CD4+ or CD8+ T cells sorted from blood, taken in a trial of the OX40 agonist ivuxolimab. Receptor source: an adult with an advanced solid tumor such as melanoma, head and neck, liver or kidney cancer. Each CDR3 is given with its conserved first and last residue. A D gene is named only where the DNA matches it firmly. Size values are once, few and many counts, or a class for expanded clones, and some rows have none.

abundance	d_gene	v_gene	j_gene	len	CDR3nt	CDR3aa
.	.	TRBV19	TRBJ1-5	13	TGTGCCAGTAGTATACAGGGGCGGCAGCCCCAGCATTTT	CASSIQGRQPQHF
.	.	TRBV7-9	TRBJ1-2	15	TGTGCCAGCAGCTTAGCGAGGGCAGCTAACTATGGCTACACCTTC	CASSLARAANYGYTF
.	.	TRBV18	TRBJ1-1	14	TGTGCCAGCTCACCGCCCGACCTGAACACTGAAGCTTTCTTT	CASSPPDLNTEAFF
.	.	TRBV30	TRBJ2-5	15	TGTGCCTGGACCCCCCTCAGACGGACTCAAGAGACCCAGTACTTC	CAWTPLRRTQETQYF
.	TRBD1	TRBV2	TRBJ1-1	14	TGTGCCAGCAGGGACAGGGCTTTATACACTGAAGCTTTCTTT	CASRDRALYTEAFF
.	.	TRBV28	TRBJ1-4	14	TGTGCCAGCAGGGTTCTGGGACGGGGAGAAAAACTGTTTTTT	CASRVLGRGEKLFF
.	.	TRBV6-1	TRBJ1-3	15	TGTGCCAGCAGTGAGGGGTTTTCCTCTGGAAACACCATATATTTT	CASSEGFSSGNTIYF
.	.	TRBV7-2	TRBJ2-7	15	TGTGCCAGCAGCTTAACAGGAGGGGGGGGCCACGAGCAGTACTTC	CASSLTGGGGHEQYF
.	TRBD1	TRBV5-4	TRBJ2-7	15	TGTGCCAGCAGCTCACCGACAGGGTTTCCGAACGAGCAGTACTTC	CASSSPTGFPNEQYF
.	.	TRBV6-6	TRBJ1-1	14	TGTGCCAGCAGTCGGGGCACGACGAACACTGAAGCTTTCTTT	CASSRGTTNTEAFF
.	.	TRBV10-3	TRBJ2-7	14	TGTGCCATCAGTGGGGTCAGGCAAGTCTACGAGCAGTACTTC	CAISGVRQVYEQYF
.	.	TRBV15	TRBJ2-7	13	TGTGCCACCAGCAGCGACAGTGGGGAGGAGCAGTACTTC	CATSSDSGEEQYF
.	.	TRBV19	TRBJ1-1	13	TGTGCCAGTAGTGTCAAGATGAACACTGAAGCTTTCTTT	CASSVKMNTEAFF
.	.	TRBV7-8	TRBJ2-2	13	TGTGCCAGCAGCCCCGGAAGAACCGGGGAGCTGTTTTTT	CASSPGRTGELFF
.	.	TRBV1	TRBJ2-6	17	TGCACCAGCAGGTCCATATGTGCACAAAGTCGGGCCAACGTCCTGACTTTC	CTSRSICAQSRANVLTF
few	TRBD2	TRBV19	TRBJ2-1	18	TGTGCCTGCCGTCCCCGTAGCGGGAGAGGGTCTTCCTACAATGAGCAGTTCTTC	CACRPRSGRGSSYNEQFF
.	TRBD2	TRBV7-6	TRBJ2-5	18	TGTGCCAGCAGGCTGACTAGCGGGAGGGCCTGGGACCAAGAGACCCAGTACTTC	CASRLTSGRAWDQETQYF